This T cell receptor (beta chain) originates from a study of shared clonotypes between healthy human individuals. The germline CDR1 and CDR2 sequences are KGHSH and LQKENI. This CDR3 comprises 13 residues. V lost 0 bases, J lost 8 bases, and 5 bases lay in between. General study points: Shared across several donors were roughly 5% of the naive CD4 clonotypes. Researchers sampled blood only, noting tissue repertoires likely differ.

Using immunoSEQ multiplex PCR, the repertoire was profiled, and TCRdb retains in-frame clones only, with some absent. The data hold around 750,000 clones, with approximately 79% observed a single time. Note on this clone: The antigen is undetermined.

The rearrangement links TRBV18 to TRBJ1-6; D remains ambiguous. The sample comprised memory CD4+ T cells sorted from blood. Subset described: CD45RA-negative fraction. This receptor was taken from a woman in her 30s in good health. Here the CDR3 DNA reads TGTGCCAGCTCACCACCGGTCGATTCACCCCTCCACTTT. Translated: CASSPPVDSPLHF. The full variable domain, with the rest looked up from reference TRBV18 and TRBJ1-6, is NAGVMQNPRHLVRRRGQEARLRCSPMKGHSHVYWYRQLPEEGLKFMVYLQKENIIDESGMPKERFSAEFPKEGPSILRIQQVVRGDSAAYFCASSPPVDSPLHFGNGTRLTVT.